These 13 T cell receptor beta chains originate from one sample sequenced in a study of Ad26.COV2.S vaccination and SARS-CoV-2 variants. Using immunoSEQ multiplex PCR, the repertoire was profiled, and TCRdb retains in-frame clones only, with some absent. The sample yields about 350,000 clones, roughly 81% seen once. Indicated treatment: around 19 received Ad26.COV2.S at low or high dose, single or two shots; 5 received placebo; per-sample allocation not given. Sample collection was performed on day 63 after the first vaccine or placebo injection. The sequences come from peripheral blood, collected in a trial of Ad26.COV2.S vaccine versus placebo. The receptors were gathered from a person aged 18-60 years who received the Ad26.COV2.S COVID-19 vaccine or a placebo.

The chain has TRBV7-6 and TRBJ2-1; D not certain. CDR3 length: 14 residues. CDR1 is SGHVS, CDR2 FNYEAQ, per germline. The ends were cut back, 3 bases at V and 4 bases at J, with 10 bases in the middle. CDR3 loop: CASSFSGVYNEQFF. DNA for the CDR3: TGTGCCAGCAGCTTTAGTGGGGTGTACAATGAGCAGTTCTTC.

The chain is built from TRBV6-5 and TRBJ1-1, with TRBD1 matching 8 bases. The CDR3 sequence is 13 residues long. V was clipped by 6 bases and J by 4 bases; unmatched bases: 4. CDR1 MNHEY and CDR2 SVGAGI come from the germline V gene. CDR3 sequence (DNA): TGTGCCAGCAGCAGACAGGGGAGCACTGAAGCTTTCTTT. Amino acids: CASSRQGSTEAFF.

The genes are TRBV3-1 (or the pseudogene TRBV3-2) and TRBJ2-7; possibly TRBD2 for D (5 bases). V was trimmed by 0 bases and J by 7 bases, leaving 19 bases between them. The CDR3 runs 16 residues. Per the germline V gene, CDR1 is LGHDT and CDR2 is YNNKEL (reference sequence). The CDR3 coding sequence is TGTGCCAGCAGCCAAGATCTGAGGGCGCGAAATGAGGAGCAGTACTTC. Translating gives CASSQDLRARNEEQYF.

The rearrangement links TRBV29-1 to TRBJ2-3; D gene uncertain. The CDR3 is 12 residues long. Germline V CDR1 and CDR2: SQVTM, ANQGSEA. The germline V and J ends were trimmed by 3 bases and 10 bases, with 14 bases remaining between them. The CDR3 DNA sequence: TGCAGCGTTGATTCAAGGGCCGATCCGCAGTATTTT. It encodes CSVDSRADPQYF.

This sequence joins TRBV4-3 and TRBJ2-7; 12 bases fit TRBD2. After removal of 0 bases from V and 7 bases from J, the junction contained 10 bases not matched to a gene. CDR3 size: 17 residues. Looked up from germline, CDR1 is LGHNA and CDR2 is YSLEER. CDR3 in DNA: TGCGCCAGCAGCCAAGAGATGGCTAGCGGGAGGGCGGGAGAGCAGTACTTC. Protein product: CASSQEMASGRAGEQYF.

Many counts were recorded for this clone. The V call is TRBV10-3, the J call TRBJ2-3; 10 positions agree with TRBD2. There are 13 residues in the CDR3. J was trimmed by 3 bases and V by 11 bases; bases with no gene match: 5. Looked up from germline, CDR1 is ENHRY and CDR2 is SYGVKD. The DNA for the CDR3 is TGTGCCGTATCTAGCGGGGGAACAGATACGCAGTATTTT. It is translated as CAVSSGGTDTQYF.

The chain joins TRBV4-3 to TRBJ1-2; D perhaps matches TRBD1 (6 bases). Germline V CDR1 and CDR2: LGHNA, YSLEER. This CDR3 contains 17 residues. The V end lost 0 bases, the J end lost 0 bases, and 14 bases lay between the germline ends. CDR3 DNA sequence: TGCGCCAGCAGCCAAGATTTTTTAGGGGGAGCTAACTATGGCTACACCTTC. Translating gives CASSQDFLGGANYGYTF.

This rearrangement joins TRBV10-3 to TRBJ1-1; D is unresolved. Trimming cost V 6 bases and J 1 base, with 12 bases left between them. Per the germline V gene, CDR1 is ENHRY and CDR2 is SYGVKD. This CDR3 spans 14 amino acids. The CDR3 bases are TGTGCCATCAGACGGCCCGGAGGGAACACTGAAGCTTTCTTT. Residues: CAIRRPGGNTEAFF.

V is TRBV5-6 and J is TRBJ2-7, with unresolved D. Per germline, CDR1 SGHDT and CDR2 YYEEEE. V shed 4 bases and J shed 0 bases, with 5 bases lying between them. This CDR3 has 12 residues. In DNA, the CDR3 is TGTGCCAGCAGCGTAAGCTCCTACGAGCAGTACTTC. Its translation: CASSVSSYEQYF. The complete variable domain, with remaining parts taken from reference TRBV5-6 and TRBJ2-7, reads DAGVTQSPTHLIKTRGQQVTLRCSPKSGHDTVSWYQQALGQGPQFIFQYYEEEERQRGNFPDRFSGHQFPNYSSELNVNALLLGDSALYLCASSVSSYEQYFGPGTRLTVT.

The chain joins TRBV5-4 to TRBJ1-4; possible D gene TRBD1, 6 bases. Trimming stripped 4 bases from V and 4 bases from J, with 14 bases between. Germline V gene lookup returns CDR1 SGHNT and CDR2 YYREEE (reference sequence). The CDR3 loop spans 15 amino acids. The CDR3 bases are TGTGCCAGCAGCAAGGACAGTGGGCTTAATGAAAAACTGTTTTTT. Its protein product is CASSKDSGLNEKLFF.

The chain joins TRBV19 to TRBJ2-7; 8 nucleotides line up with TRBD1. The CDR3 is 14 amino acids. After removal of 4 bases from V and 4 bases from J, the junction contained 6 bases not matched to a gene. The germline V gene encodes CDR1 LNHDA and CDR2 SQIVND (reference sequence). This CDR3 reads CASSKNRDRYEQYF. The DNA for the CDR3 is TGTGCCAGTAGTAAAAACAGGGACAGGTACGAGCAGTACTTC.

The chain carries TRBV9 and TRBJ2-1; D is possibly TRBD1 (5 bases). The V and J ends lost 3 bases and 0 bases respectively, with 7 bases between them. CDR3 length equals 14 residues. Germline CDR1 is SGDLS and CDR2 is YYNGEE. CDR3 protein: CASSDRSSYNEQFF. Written as DNA, the CDR3 is TGTGCCAGCAGCGACAGGAGCTCCTACAATGAGCAGTTCTTC.

A single count supports this clone. The same CDR3 can be traced to other DNA sequences in this sample. The chain recombines TRBV18 with TRBJ1-1; 8 nucleotides agree with TRBD1. Germline V gene data show CDR1 as KGHSH and CDR2 as LQKENI. The CDR3 runs 14 residues. The V and J ends lost 3 bases and 4 bases, in that order; junction bases with no gene match: 4. Written as DNA, the CDR3 is TGTGCCAGCTCACCCAGGGGGCGGGGCACTGAAGCTTTCTTT. It specifies CASSPRGRGTEAFF.